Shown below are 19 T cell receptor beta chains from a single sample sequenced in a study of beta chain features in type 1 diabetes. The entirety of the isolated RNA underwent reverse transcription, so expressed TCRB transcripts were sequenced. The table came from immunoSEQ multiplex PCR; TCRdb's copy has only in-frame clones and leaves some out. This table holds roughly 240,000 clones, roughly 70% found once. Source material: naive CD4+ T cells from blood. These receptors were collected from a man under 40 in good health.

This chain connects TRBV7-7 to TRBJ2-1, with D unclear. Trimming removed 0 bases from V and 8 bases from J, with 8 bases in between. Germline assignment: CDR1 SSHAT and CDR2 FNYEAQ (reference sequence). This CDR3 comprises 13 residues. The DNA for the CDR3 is TGTGCCAGCAGCTTAGCGAGAAGGGATGAGCAGTTCTTC. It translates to CASSLARRDEQFF.

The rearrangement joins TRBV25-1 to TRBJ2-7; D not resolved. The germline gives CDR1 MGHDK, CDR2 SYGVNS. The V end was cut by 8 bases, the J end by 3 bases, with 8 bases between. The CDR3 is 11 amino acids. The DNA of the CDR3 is TGTGCCAGCTCCGCCCGCTACGAGCAGTACTTC. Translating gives CASSARYEQYF.

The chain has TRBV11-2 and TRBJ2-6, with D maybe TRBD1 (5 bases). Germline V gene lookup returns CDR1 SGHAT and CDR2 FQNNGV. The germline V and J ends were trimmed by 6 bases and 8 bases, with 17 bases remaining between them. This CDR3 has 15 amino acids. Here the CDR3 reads CASRDVDSWSNVLTF. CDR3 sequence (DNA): TGTGCCAGCAGAGACGTAGACAGTTGGTCCAACGTCCTGACTTTC.

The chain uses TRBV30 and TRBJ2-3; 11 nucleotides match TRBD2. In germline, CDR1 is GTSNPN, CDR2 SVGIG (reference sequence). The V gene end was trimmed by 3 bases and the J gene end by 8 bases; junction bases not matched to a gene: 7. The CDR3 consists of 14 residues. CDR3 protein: CAWRLAGAESTQYF. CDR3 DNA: TGTGCCTGGAGACTAGCGGGGGCGGAAAGTACGCAGTATTTT. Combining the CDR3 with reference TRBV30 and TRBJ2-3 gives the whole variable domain SQTIHQWPATLVQPVGSPLSLECTVEGTSNPNLYWYRQAAGRGLQLLFYSVGIGQISSEVPQNLSASRPQDRQFILSSKKLLLSDSGFYLCAWRLAGAESTQYFGPGTRLTVL.

CDR3 sequence: CASSSRNQPQHF. The CDR3 nucleotides read TGTGCCAGCAGCTCGCGAAATCAGCCCCAGCATTTT. V usage is TRBV5-6 and J usage is TRBJ1-5; D call uncertain. V dropped 3 bases and J dropped 4 bases, with 5 bases sitting between them. The CDR3 loop spans 12 amino acids. In germline, CDR1 is SGHDT, CDR2 YYEEEE. The full variable domain, its missing parts supplied by reference TRBV5-6 and TRBJ1-5, is DAGVTQSPTHLIKTRGQQVTLRCSPKSGHDTVSWYQQALGQGPQFIFQYYEEEERQRGNFPDRFSGHQFPNYSSELNVNALLLGDSALYLCASSSRNQPQHFGDGTRLSIL.

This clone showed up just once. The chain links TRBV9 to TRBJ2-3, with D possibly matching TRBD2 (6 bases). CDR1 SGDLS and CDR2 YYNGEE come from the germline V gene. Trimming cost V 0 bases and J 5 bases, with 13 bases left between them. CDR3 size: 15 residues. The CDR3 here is CASSVGIAGGDTQYF. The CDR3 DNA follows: TGTGCCAGCAGCGTAGGGATCGCCGGGGGAGATACGCAGTATTTT.

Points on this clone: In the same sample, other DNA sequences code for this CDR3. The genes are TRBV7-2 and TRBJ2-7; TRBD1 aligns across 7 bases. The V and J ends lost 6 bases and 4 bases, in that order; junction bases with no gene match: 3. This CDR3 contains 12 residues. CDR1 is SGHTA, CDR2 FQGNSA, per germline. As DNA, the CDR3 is TGTGCCAGCAGTTCACAGGGGTACGAGCAGTACTTC. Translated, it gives CASSSQGYEQYF.

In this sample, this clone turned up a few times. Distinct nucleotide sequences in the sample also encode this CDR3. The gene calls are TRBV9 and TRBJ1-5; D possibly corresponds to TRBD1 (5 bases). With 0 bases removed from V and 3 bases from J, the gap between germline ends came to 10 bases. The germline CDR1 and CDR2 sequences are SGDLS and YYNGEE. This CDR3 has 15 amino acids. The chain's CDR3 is CASSVATGPNQPQHF. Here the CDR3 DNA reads TGTGCCAGCAGCGTAGCTACGGGGCCCAATCAGCCCCAGCATTTT.

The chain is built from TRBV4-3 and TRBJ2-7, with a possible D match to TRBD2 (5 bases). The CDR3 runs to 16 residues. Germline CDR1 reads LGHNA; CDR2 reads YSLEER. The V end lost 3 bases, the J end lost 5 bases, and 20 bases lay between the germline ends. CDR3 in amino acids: CASSQQSGAWENEQYF. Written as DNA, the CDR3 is TGCGCCAGCAGCCAGCAAAGCGGAGCGTGGGAAAACGAGCAGTACTTC.

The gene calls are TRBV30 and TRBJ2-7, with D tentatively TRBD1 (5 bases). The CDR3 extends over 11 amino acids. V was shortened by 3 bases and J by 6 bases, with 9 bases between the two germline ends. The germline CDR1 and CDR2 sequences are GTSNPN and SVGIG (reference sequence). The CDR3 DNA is TGTGCCTGGAGCCGGACAATCGAGCAGTACTTC. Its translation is CAWSRTIEQYF.

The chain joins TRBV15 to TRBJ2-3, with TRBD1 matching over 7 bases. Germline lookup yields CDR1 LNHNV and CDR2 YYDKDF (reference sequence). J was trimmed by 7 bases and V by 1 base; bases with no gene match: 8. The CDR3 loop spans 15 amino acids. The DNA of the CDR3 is TGTGCCACCAGCAGAGTCACAGGGGAGCTCTATACGCAGTATTTT. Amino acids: CATSRVTGELYTQYF.

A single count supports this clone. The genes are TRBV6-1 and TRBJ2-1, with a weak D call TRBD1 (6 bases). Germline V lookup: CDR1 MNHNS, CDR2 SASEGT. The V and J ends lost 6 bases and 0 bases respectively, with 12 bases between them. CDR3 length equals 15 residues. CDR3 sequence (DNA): TGTGCCAGCAGGCCCAGGGGAAGCTCCTACAATGAGCAGTTCTTC. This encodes CASRPRGSSYNEQFF.

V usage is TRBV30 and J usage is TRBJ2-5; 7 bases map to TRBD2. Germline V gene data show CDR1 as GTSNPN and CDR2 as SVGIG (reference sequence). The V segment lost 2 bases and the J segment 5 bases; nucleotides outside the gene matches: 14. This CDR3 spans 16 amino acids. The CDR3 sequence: CAWSSRNAGVRETQYF. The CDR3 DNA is TGTGCCTGGAGTTCCCGTAACGCGGGAGTACGGGAGACCCAGTACTTC.

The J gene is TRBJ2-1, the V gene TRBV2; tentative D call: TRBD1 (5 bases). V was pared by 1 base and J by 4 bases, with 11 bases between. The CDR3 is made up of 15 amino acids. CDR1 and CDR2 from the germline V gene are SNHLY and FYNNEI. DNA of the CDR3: TGTGCCAGCAGTGAAGGGGGCACACGGTACAATGAGCAGTTCTTC. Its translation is CASSEGGTRYNEQFF.

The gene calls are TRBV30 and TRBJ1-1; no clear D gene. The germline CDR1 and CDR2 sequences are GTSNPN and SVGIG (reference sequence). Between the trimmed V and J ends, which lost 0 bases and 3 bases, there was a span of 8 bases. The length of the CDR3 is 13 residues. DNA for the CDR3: TGTGCCTGGAGTGTCCGGGCCGACACTGAAGCTTTCTTT. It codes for CAWSVRADTEAFF.

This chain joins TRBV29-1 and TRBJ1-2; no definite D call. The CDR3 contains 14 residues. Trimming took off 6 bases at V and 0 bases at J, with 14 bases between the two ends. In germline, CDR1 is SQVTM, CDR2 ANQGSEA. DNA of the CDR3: TGCAGCGTCGCCAACCGCGCCGCTAACTATGGCTACACCTTC. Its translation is CSVANRAANYGYTF.

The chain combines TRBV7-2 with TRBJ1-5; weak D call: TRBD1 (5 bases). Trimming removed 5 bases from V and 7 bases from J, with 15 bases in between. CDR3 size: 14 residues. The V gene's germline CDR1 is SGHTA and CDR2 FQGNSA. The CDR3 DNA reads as TGTGCCAGCAGCCCCGACGTAAGGGGCCAGCCCCAGCATTTT. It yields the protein CASSPDVRGQPQHF.

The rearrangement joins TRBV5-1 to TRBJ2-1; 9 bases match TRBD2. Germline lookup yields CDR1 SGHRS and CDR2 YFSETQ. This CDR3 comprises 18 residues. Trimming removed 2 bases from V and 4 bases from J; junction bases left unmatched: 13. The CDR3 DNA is TGCGCCAGCAGCTTACAGCTACTAACTAGCGGGCCTTACAATGAGCAGTTCTTC. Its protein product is CASSLQLLTSGPYNEQFF. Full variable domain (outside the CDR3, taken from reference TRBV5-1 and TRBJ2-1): KAGVTQTPRYLIKTRGQQVTLSCSPISGHRSVSWYQQTPGQGLQFLFEYFSETQRNKGNFPGRFSGRQFSNSRSEMNVSTLELGDSALYLCASSLQLLTSGPYNEQFFGPGTRLTVL.

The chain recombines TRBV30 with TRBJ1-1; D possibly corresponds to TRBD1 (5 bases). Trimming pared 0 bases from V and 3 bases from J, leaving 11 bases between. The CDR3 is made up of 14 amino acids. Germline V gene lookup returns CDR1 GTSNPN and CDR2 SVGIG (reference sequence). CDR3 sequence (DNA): TGTGCCTGGAGTGTAGGCAGGGAGGACACTGAAGCTTTCTTT. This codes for CAWSVGREDTEAFF.